Presented here are 19 T cell receptor beta chains from one specimen sequenced in a study of PD-1 blockade in classical Hodgkin lymphoma (dated by TCRdb to the early 2020s). The time point tag for this specimen amounts to: cycle 2 day 1 (C2D1) of nivolumab. All trial patients had relapsed after autologous stem cell transplantation, with cohorts A, B and C differing in prior brentuximab vedotin exposure. Receptor amplification or capture employed the immunoSEQ multiplex PCR assay. Imported from immuneACCESS, the table was reduced by TCRdb to in-frame sequences with V and J called. These copies leave out some clones; in studies compared against another copy, an unresolved V gene accounts for under half, and the cause of the remainder is not known. The sample includes 70,000 or so clones, with 71% observed a single time. The leading ten clones occupy approximately 8.4% of the sample. The sample was peripheral blood mononuclear cells (PBMCs), taken before the second cycle of nivolumab. The receptors originated from a human donor with classical Hodgkin lymphoma.

This clone was recorded a few times. CDR3 bases: TGCGCCAGCAGCTTGAGGGTGGTGGGCAATGAGCAGTTCTTC. Translation gives CASSLRVVGNEQFF. The rearrangement uses TRBV5-1 and TRBJ2-1; D gene uncertain. V was trimmed by 1 base and J by 6 bases, leaving 11 bases between them. The CDR3 consists of 14 residues. Germline V gives CDR1 SGHRS, CDR2 YFSETQ.

This clone was observed a handful of times. The chain joins TRBV6-1 to TRBJ1-1; D is unclear. Looked up from germline, CDR1 is MNHNS and CDR2 is SASEGT. The V gene lost 6 bases and the J gene lost 3 bases, with 17 bases spanning the gap. This CDR3 region has 15 residues. The CDR3 spells CASRRAASRDTEAFF. The DNA for the CDR3 is TGTGCCAGCAGGAGGGCCGCATCTAGGGACACTGAAGCTTTCTTT.

This sequence joins TRBV25-1 and TRBJ1-1; D is ambiguous. The CDR3 covers 11 residues. The V gene's germline CDR1 is MGHDK and CDR2 SYGVNS. V shed 4 bases and J shed 6 bases, with 6 bases lying between them. The CDR3 spells CASSANSEAFF. In DNA form, the CDR3 reads TGTGCCAGCAGTGCTAACTCTGAAGCTTTCTTT.

This clone was found a few times. The chain joins TRBV7-3 to TRBJ1-6, with D perhaps TRBD1 (5 bases). Germline lookup yields CDR1 SGHTA and CDR2 FQGTGA. This CDR3 has 15 residues. Trimming took off 2 bases at V and 7 bases at J, with 12 bases between the two ends. The CDR3: CASSLAPAGNSPLHF. DNA for the CDR3: TGTGCCAGCAGCTTAGCTCCAGCAGGGAATTCACCCCTCCACTTT. Variable domain in full (rest from reference TRBV7-3 and TRBJ1-6): GAGVSQTPSNKVTEKGKYVELRCDPISGHTALYWYRQSLGQGPEFLIYFQGTGAADDSGLPNDRFFAVRPEGSVSTLKIQRTERGDSAVYLCASSLAPAGNSPLHFGNGTRLTVT.

The CDR3 nucleotides are TGTGCCAGCAGCTTCGAAGACTATGGCTACACCTTC. It encodes CASSFEDYGYTF. The gene calls are TRBV9 and TRBJ1-2; D uncertain. CDR3 size: 12 residues. Germline V gives CDR1 SGDLS, CDR2 YYNGEE. V lost 4 bases, J lost 3 bases, and 7 bases lay in between. The whole variable domain, remainder taken from reference TRBV9 and TRBJ1-2, is DSGVTQTPKHLITATGQRVTLRCSPRSGDLSVYWYQQSLDQGLQFLIQYYNGEERAKGNILERFSAQQFPDLHSELNLSSLELGDSALYFCASSFEDYGYTFGSGTRLTVV.

The V gene is TRBV19, the J gene TRBJ2-7, with TRBD1 matching over 10 bases. The CDR3 totals 13 residues. The ends lost 10 bases at V and 3 bases at J; junction bases unmatched: 6. Germline V gene data show CDR1 as LNHDA and CDR2 as SQIVND (reference sequence). The CDR3 nucleotides are TGTGCCACCTCCGACAGGGGGCTCTACGAGCAGTACTTC. This sequence encodes CATSDRGLYEQYF.

This chain connects TRBV25-1 to TRBJ1-6, with D hard to call. The V gene lost 10 bases and the J gene lost 6 bases, with 13 bases spanning the gap. The CDR3 sequence is 13 residues long. Germline CDR1 and CDR2: MGHDK and SYGVNS. The CDR3 is CATQQNTNSPLHF. The CDR3 DNA reads TGTGCCACTCAGCAGAACACTAATTCACCCCTCCACTTT.

The chain has TRBV29-1 and TRBJ1-2; weak D call: TRBD1 (5 bases). Germline loops: CDR1 SQVTM, CDR2 ANQGSEA. V lost 6 bases and J 4 bases, leaving 15 bases between the germline ends. This CDR3 is 13 amino acids long. The CDR3 loop is CSVERQGLYGYTF. The CDR3 DNA reads as TGCAGCGTCGAACGCCAGGGCCTCTATGGCTACACCTTC.

About this clone: A much more abundant neighbour one base away suggests this may be a read error. Other DNA sequences in this specimen translate into the identical CDR3. CDR3 loop: CASSPGDRPGAGELFF. CDR3 bases: TGTGCCAGCAGCCCCGGGGACAGGCCCGGCGCCGGGGAGCTGTTTTTT. This rearrangement joins TRBV7-7 to TRBJ2-2; 8 bases line up with TRBD1. Trimming removed 5 bases from V and 6 bases from J; junction bases left unmatched: 11. Looked up from germline, CDR1 is SSHAT and CDR2 is FNYEAQ (reference sequence). CDR3 size: 16 residues. Full variable domain (missing parts from reference TRBV7-7 and TRBJ2-2): GAGVSQSPRYKVTKRGQDVTLRCDPISSHATLYWYQQALGQGPEFLTYFNYEAQPDKSGLPSDRFSAERPEGSISTLTIQRTEQRDSAMYRCASSPGDRPGAGELFFGEGSRLTVL.

The CDR3 reads CASSLSPGAHNEQFF. CDR3 nucleotides: TGCGCCAGCAGCTTAAGCCCAGGGGCTCACAATGAGCAGTTCTTC. The chain couples TRBV5-1 to TRBJ2-1; a possible D gene is TRBD1 (6 bases). Germline V gene data show CDR1 as SGHRS and CDR2 as YFSETQ. V was shortened by 2 bases and J by 5 bases, with 14 bases between the two germline ends. The CDR3 runs to 15 residues.

The chain recombines TRBV5-1 with TRBJ1-1; tentative D call: TRBD1 (5 bases). V lost 1 base, J lost 2 bases, and 9 bases lay in between. Germline V gene sequence: CDR1 SGHRS, CDR2 YFSETQ. The CDR3 totals 14 residues. The CDR3 nucleotides are TGCGCCAGCAGCTTGTTCGGACAAAACACTGAAGCTTTCTTT. Translated: CASSLFGQNTEAFF.

This rearrangement joins TRBV19 to TRBJ1-4; D may be TRBD1 (5 bases). CDR1 is LNHDA and CDR2 is SQIVND in the germline V gene (reference sequence). The CDR3 is made up of 13 amino acids. Between the trimmed V and J ends, which lost 8 bases and 10 bases, there was a span of 17 bases. The CDR3 here is CASGAVWHRKLFF. CDR3 nucleotide sequence: TGTGCCAGTGGGGCGGTGTGGCACCGAAAACTGTTTTTT.

The chain employs TRBV10-3 and TRBJ1-2; D possibly corresponds to TRBD1 (5 bases). CDR3 size: 15 residues. Germline V gene data show CDR1 as ENHRY and CDR2 as SYGVKD. The ends were cut back, 0 bases at V and 4 bases at J, with 12 bases in the middle. CDR3 residues: CAISESTPGPYGYTF. Here the CDR3 DNA reads TGTGCCATCAGTGAGTCGACACCAGGGCCCTATGGCTACACCTTC.

V usage is TRBV30 and J usage is TRBJ1-3, with D possibly TRBD1 on 5 matching bases. The CDR3 loop spans 14 amino acids. Germline CDR1 is GTSNPN and CDR2 is SVGIG (reference sequence). The V end lost 3 bases, the J end lost 3 bases, and 12 bases lay between the germline ends. The CDR3 nucleotides are TGTGCCTGGAGCCTTGGGACTGTTGGAAACACCATATATTTT. Its protein product is CAWSLGTVGNTIYF.

This clone turned up a few times. This chain uses TRBV7-9 with TRBJ2-4, with D tentatively TRBD1 (6 bases). In germline, CDR1 is SEHNR, CDR2 FQNEAQ (reference sequence). This CDR3 comprises 17 residues. Trimming removed 1 base at V and 0 bases at J, with 13 bases between. CDR3 loop: CASSLDAGAAAKNIQYF. The DNA of the CDR3 is TGTGCCAGCAGCTTAGACGCAGGGGCGGCAGCCAAAAACATTCAGTACTTC. Drawing the rest from reference TRBV7-9 and TRBJ2-4, the complete variable domain is DTGVSQNPRHKITKRGQNVTFRCDPISEHNRLYWYRQTLGQGPEFLTYFQNEAQLEKSRLLSDRFSAERPKGSFSTLEIQRTEQGDSAMYLCASSLDAGAAAKNIQYFGAGTRLSVL.

The chain links TRBV4-1 to TRBJ1-1; 7 nucleotides match TRBD1. V was clipped by 0 bases and J by 0 bases; unmatched bases: 4. The CDR3 loop spans 16 amino acids. Germline V CDR1 and CDR2: MGHRA, YSYEKL. The CDR3 DNA reads as TGCGCCAGCAGCCAAGATGAGCAGGGGGTGAACACTGAAGCTTTCTTT. It translates to CASSQDEQGVNTEAFF.

V gene TRBV5-6 combines with J gene TRBJ1-5, with D possibly matching TRBD1 (6 bases). V was shortened by 6 bases and J by 0 bases, with 22 bases between the two germline ends. This CDR3 contains 18 residues. CDR1 and CDR2 (germline): SGHDT, YYEEEE. CDR3 bases: TGTGCCAGCACCGCCTTCGATCCGACAGGCTATAGCAATCAGCCCCAGCATTTT. Translated: CASTAFDPTGYSNQPQHF.

This chain connects TRBV19 to TRBJ1-1; 9 positions agree with TRBD1. The CDR3 covers 13 residues. V lost 5 bases, J lost 5 bases, and 3 bases stayed unmatched. The germline CDR1 and CDR2 sequences are LNHDA and SQIVND (reference sequence). The CDR3 nucleotides are TGTGCCAGTAGTTTCGGGACAGGGACTGAAGCTTTCTTT. Residues: CASSFGTGTEAFF.

The rearrangement joins TRBV15 to TRBJ2-5; D gene uncertain. The CDR3 is made up of 15 amino acids. The germline V gene has CDR1 LNHNV and CDR2 YYDKDF (reference sequence). Trimming removed 0 bases from V and 3 bases from J, with 11 bases in between. CDR3 amino acids: CATSRDRLTEETQYF. The CDR3 bases are TGTGCCACCAGCAGAGATAGACTGACCGAAGAGACCCAGTACTTC.